These T cell receptor beta chains were read from a single sample in a study of patients and donors after allogeneic stem cell transplantation. TCRdb independently ran MiXCR on the RT-PCR reads; one entry per CDR3 protein. The table lists 110,000 or so distinct CDR3 sequences, around 38% of them singletons. The sample was blood, either unsorted or a sorted T cell fraction (not recorded which). These TCRs come from a human donor who was either an allogeneic HSCT recipient or a stem cell or donor lymphocyte infusion donor (not recorded which). It is not recorded whose cells these are; they may come from a transplant donor. The CDR3 runs from the conserved cysteine through the conserved F or W. D genes are given only for firm matches. Not all rows give a size; the values are once, few, many and, for expanded clones, a class.

j_gene,d_gene,abundance,v_gene,CDR3nt,CDR3aa
TRBJ2-7,TRBD2,NA,TRBV9,TGTGCCAGCAGCCATCGGACTAGCGGGAGCATTGGGGAGCAGTACTTC,CASSHRTSGSIGEQYF
TRBJ1-4,NA,NA,TRBV20-1,TGCAGTGCTAGAGATGGAGGCAGGGCTAATGAAAAACTGTTTTTT,CSARDGGRANEKLFF
TRBJ2-7,NA,NA,TRBV5-1,TGCGCCAGCAGCTTGGCCTTGGCTAGCGGACAGTACGAGCAGTACTTC,CASSLALASGQYEQYF
TRBJ1-2,NA,few,TRBV28,TGTGCCATCCGGGGAGTGAGGCCGTGGGGCTACACCTTC,CAIRGVRPWGYTF
TRBJ2-1,NA,NA,TRBV20-1,TGCAGTGCTAGCGGGGTGGGATACAATGAGCAGTTCTTC,CSASGVGYNEQFF
TRBJ1-5,NA,NA,TRBV15,TGTGCCACCAGCAGAGCCGGGAATAGCAATCAGCCCCAGCATTTT,CATSRAGNSNQPQHF
TRBJ2-3,NA,NA,TRBV6-2/TRBV6-3,TGTGCCAGCAGCCTCCTGAGGTTTGGCGGGAAAAGAAGCACAGATACGCAGTATTTT,CASSLLRFGGKRSTDTQYF
TRBJ2-1,TRBD2,few,TRBV29-1,TGCAGCGGTGAAGCGGGAGTCAATGAGCAGTTCTTC,CSGEAGVNEQFF
TRBJ1-1,NA,NA,TRBV29-1,TGCAGCGCCGGGGACCGATTGAACACTGAAGCTTTCTTT,CSAGDRLNTEAFF
TRBJ1-1,NA,few,TRBV5-6,TGTGCCAGCAGCTTGGGATGGAACACTGAAGCTTTCTTT,CASSLGWNTEAFF
TRBJ2-3,TRBD2,many,TRBV7-9,TGTGCCAGCAGCTTAGGGCTAGCGGCTAGCACAGATACGCAGTATTTT,CASSLGLAASTDTQYF
TRBJ2-7,TRBD1,few,TRBV6-2/TRBV6-3,TGTGCCAGCAGGCGAAATGGACAGGGGCCGTACACCTACGAGCAGTACTTC,CASRRNGQGPYTYEQYF
TRBJ2-7,NA,few,TRBV28,TGTGCCAGCAGCCCCGACCGGCCCTACGAGCAGTACTTC,CASSPDRPYEQYF
TRBJ2-7,NA,NA,TRBV29-1,TGCAGCGTTGAAGACGCCTCCACCTACGAGCAGTACTTC,CSVEDASTYEQYF
TRBJ2-1,NA,NA,TRBV19,TGTGCCAGTCGGCAGGGGAAGAAGAATGAGCAGTTCTTC,CASRQGKKNEQFF
TRBJ2-1,TRBD2,NA,TRBV6-5,TGTGCCAGCAGTGAACTAGCGGGACTGGGCAATGAGCAGTTCTTC,CASSELAGLGNEQFF
TRBJ1-2,NA,once,TRBV5-1,TGCGCCAGCAGCTTGGGCCCTGACAGCAGCTATGGCTACACCTTC,CASSLGPDSSYGYTF
TRBJ2-7,TRBD2,NA,TRBV27,TGTGCCAGCACTTCCCTAGCGGGAGGGCCGAACGAGCAGTACTTC,CASTSLAGGPNEQYF
TRBJ2-1,NA,NA,TRBV4-3,TGCGCCAGCAGCCAGGCTAATGAGCAGTTCTTC,CASSQANEQFF
TRBJ2-1,NA,NA,TRBV11-2,TGTGCCAGCAGCTTATCGGGTGCCTACAATGAGCAGTTCTTC,CASSLSGAYNEQFF
TRBJ2-3,NA,NA,TRBV20-1,TGCAGTGCCCGAAGGGACTGGGAAGATACGCAGTATTTT,CSARRDWEDTQYF
TRBJ1-5,NA,NA,TRBV6-2/TRBV6-3,TGTGCCAGCAGTTTCGCCGGGGGGCAGCCCCAGCATTTT,CASSFAGGQPQHF
TRBJ1-2,TRBD1,few,TRBV29-1,TGCAGCGTTGCCCGGGACAGGAATGGCTACACCTTC,CSVARDRNGYTF
TRBJ2-4,TRBD2,NA,TRBV7-2,TGTGCCAGCAGCTCCGGCCCGGGACTAGCGGTAAACATTCAGTACTTC,CASSSGPGLAVNIQYF
TRBJ2-5,NA,NA,TRBV29-1,TGCAGCGTTGAAGTCCCAGTTGGGAAGGGAGAGACCCAGTACTTC,CSVEVPVGKGETQYF
TRBJ1-5,TRBD1,few,TRBV5-6,TGTGCCAGCAGCTCGACAGGGCGGCGCAATCAGCCCCAGCATTTT,CASSSTGRRNQPQHF
TRBJ1-3,NA,NA,TRBV7-2,TGTGCCAGCAGCTTACGGTCAGGGACCTCTGGAAACACCATATATTTT,CASSLRSGTSGNTIYF